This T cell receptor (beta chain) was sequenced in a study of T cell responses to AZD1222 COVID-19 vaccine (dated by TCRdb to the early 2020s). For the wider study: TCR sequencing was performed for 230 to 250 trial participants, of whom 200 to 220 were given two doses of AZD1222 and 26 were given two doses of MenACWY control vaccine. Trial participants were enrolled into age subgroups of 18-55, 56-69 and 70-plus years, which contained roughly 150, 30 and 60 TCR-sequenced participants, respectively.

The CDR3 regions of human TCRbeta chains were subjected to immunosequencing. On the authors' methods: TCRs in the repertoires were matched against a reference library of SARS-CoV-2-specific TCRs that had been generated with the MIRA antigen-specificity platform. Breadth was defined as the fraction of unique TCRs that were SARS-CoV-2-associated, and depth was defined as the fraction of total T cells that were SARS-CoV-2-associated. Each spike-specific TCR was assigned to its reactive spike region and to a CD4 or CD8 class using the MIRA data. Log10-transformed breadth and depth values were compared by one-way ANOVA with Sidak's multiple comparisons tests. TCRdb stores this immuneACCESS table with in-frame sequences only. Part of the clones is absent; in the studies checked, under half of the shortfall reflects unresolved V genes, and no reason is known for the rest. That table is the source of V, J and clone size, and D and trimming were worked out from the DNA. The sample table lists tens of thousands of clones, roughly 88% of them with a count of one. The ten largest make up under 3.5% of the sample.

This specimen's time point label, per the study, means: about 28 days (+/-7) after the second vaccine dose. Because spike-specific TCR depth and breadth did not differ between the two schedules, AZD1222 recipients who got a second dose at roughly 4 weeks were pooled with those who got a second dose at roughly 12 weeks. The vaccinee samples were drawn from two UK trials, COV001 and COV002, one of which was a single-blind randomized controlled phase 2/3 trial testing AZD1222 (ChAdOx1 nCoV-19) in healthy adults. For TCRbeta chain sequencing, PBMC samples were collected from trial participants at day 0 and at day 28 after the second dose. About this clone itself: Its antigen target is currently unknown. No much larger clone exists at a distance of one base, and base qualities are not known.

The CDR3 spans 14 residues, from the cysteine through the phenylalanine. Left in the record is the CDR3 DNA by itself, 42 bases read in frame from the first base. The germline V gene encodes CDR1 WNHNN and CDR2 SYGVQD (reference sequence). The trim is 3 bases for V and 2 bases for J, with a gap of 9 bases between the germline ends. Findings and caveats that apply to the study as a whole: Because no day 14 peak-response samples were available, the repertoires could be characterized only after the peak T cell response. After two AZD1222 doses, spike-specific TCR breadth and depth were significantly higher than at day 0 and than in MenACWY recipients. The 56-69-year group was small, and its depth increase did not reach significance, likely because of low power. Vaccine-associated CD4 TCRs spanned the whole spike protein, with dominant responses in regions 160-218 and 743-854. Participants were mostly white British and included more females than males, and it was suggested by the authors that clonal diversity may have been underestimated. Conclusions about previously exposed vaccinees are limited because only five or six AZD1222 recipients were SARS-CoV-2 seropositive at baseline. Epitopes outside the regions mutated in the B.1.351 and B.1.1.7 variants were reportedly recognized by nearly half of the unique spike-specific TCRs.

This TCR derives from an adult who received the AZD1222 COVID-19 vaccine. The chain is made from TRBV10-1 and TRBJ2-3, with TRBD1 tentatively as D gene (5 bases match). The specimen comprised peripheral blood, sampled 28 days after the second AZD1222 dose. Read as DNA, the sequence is TGCGCCAGCAGTGACAGCAGGGACACAGATACGCAGTATTTT. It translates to CASSDSRDTDTQYF.